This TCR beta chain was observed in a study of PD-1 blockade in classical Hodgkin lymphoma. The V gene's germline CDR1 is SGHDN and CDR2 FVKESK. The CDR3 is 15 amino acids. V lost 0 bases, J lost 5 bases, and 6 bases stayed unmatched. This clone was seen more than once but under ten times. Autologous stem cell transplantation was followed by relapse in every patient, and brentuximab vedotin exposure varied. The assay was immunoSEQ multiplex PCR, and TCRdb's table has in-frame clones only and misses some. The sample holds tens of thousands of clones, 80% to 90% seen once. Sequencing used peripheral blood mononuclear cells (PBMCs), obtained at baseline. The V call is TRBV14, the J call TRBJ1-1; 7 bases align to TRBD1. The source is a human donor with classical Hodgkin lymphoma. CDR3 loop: CASSQDQGEDTEAFF. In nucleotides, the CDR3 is TGTGCCAGCAGCCAAGATCAGGGGGAAGATACTGAAGCTTTCTTT.